This T cell receptor beta chain was retrieved from a study of graft-versus-host responses after intestinal transplantation (dated by TCRdb to about 2021). For context, the study as a whole: Recipients received multivisceral, liver-intestinal, or isolated intestinal transplants. The cohort enrolled 24 intestinal transplant recipients, one of whom was a retransplant, and 3 patients without pretransplant specimens were excluded. After intestinal transplantation, graft-versus-host and host-versus-graft alloreactive T cell clones in the graft, circulation and bone marrow were tracked using bulk TCR-beta CDR3 sequencing. To identify alloreactive clones, pre-transplant mixed lymphocyte reaction products were sequenced and compared with unstimulated pre-transplant donor and recipient T cells. Rather than being sequenced by the commercial service, samples from a few later patients were sequenced in-house on an Illumina MiSeq and processed with MiXCR. Donor T cell macrochimerism was defined as a peak of at least 4% donor T cells among recipient peripheral blood mononuclear cells. Every recipient was given anti-thymocyte globulin induction, then maintenance tacrolimus and steroids for around three years.

CDR1 and CDR2 were assigned from the germline V gene as MNHEY and SVGAGI. V is cut back by 2 bases and J by 6 bases, with 10 bases in the junction unmatched. Including the terminal cysteine and phenylalanine, the CDR3 comprises 15 residues. Just the 45-base CDR3 DNA is kept, in frame starting at base 1. What the work shows at the level of the full study, not this receptor alone: The relatively low number and heterogeneity of intestinal transplant patients limited the conclusions. Early after transplant, declines in HvG clones were associated with peak levels of circulating GvH clones. GvH clones were detected in recipient bone marrow, and some appeared earlier in ileal mucosa or blood, consistent with an intestinal mucosal origin. High GvH to HvG T cell clonal ratios were observed in the allografts of patients with donor T cell macrochimerism.

Turning to this clone: Its antigen is still unknown. There are no base qualities to consult, and no much larger clone falls within one base.

Libraries were constructed by the immunoSEQ multiplex PCR assay. High-throughput TCR-beta CDR3 sequencing of genomic DNA from most patients was performed by Adaptive Biotechnologies. In the original analysis: TCR sequencing data were retrieved from Adaptive's ImmunoSEQ software for 18 patients, whereas a few other patients were processed with MiXCR and VDJtools. CDR3 nucleotide sequences shared between donor and recipient were removed because the origin of such sequences could not be assigned. To count as alloreactive, a clone needed at least 2-fold expansion over unstimulated cells and a minimum CFSE-low frequency of 0.002% (template counts) or 0.001% (read counts). Mappable clones were those detected in sequenced pre-transplant spleen, lymph node, or MLR CFSE-low populations of the donor or recipient. The cumulative frequency of alloreactive clones was calculated as a percentage of all sequences, weighted by copy number. Held by TCRdb, this immuneACCESS table contains in-frame sequences only and omits some clones. Under half of the omission traces to an unresolved V gene where checked; the cause of the rest is unknown. V, J and clone size were drawn from that table, and D and trimming were deduced from the DNA. This sample holds roughly 60,000 clones; about 90% were observed only once. 2.5% to 3% of the sample goes to the ten largest clones.

In the first month after transplant, blood samples were collected up to 4 times, and after that at least monthly when available. Sample: PBMCs, taken about 120 days after intestinal transplantation. The sequence joins TRBV6-5 to TRBJ2-7, with TRBD1 identical over 7 junction bases. The TCR comes from a human patient who received an intestinal transplant, so some T cells may come from the graft donor. The DNA is as follows: TGTGCCAGCAGTTACAGAGGGACAGTCGATAGCGAGCAGTACTTC. It is translated as CASSYRGTVDSEQYF.